Listed here is a single T cell receptor beta chain. What it recognizes is unknown. TCRdb reanalysed the 5' RACE reads using MiXCR and keeps one entry per CDR3 protein. This sample has more than 1.5 million distinct CDR3 sequences, with about 30% found just once. Germline lookup yields CDR1 MNHEY and CDR2 SVGAGI. This CDR3 has 14 amino acids. Deletions cut 2 bases from V and 6 bases from J, with 10 bases between. The data stem from a study of identical twins. Study-wide results and limits: The study reached conclusions through statistical analysis that was cross-sectional, not following the same donors. A lower insertion count was a feature of abundant cord blood beta clonotypes, with no such feature in memory repertoires.

With no exceptions, donors were healthy Caucasians. The TCR sequence derives from a newborn girl in good health. Specimen: cord blood. The rearrangement uses TRBV6-5 and TRBJ2-2; perhaps TRBD1 as D (6 bases). For the CDR3, the DNA is TGTGCCAGCAGTTACGACAGGCGACCCGGGGAGCTGTTTTTT. Protein: CASSYDRRPGELFF.